The T cell receptor beta chain described here comes from a study of blood T cells in healthy people across ages. This CDR3 comprises 16 residues. The ends lost 1 base at V and 8 bases at J; junction bases unmatched: 5. Looked up from germline, CDR1 is LGHNA and CDR2 is YNFKEQ. The second PCR ran about 6 to 12 cycles with a sample-barcoded 5' primer and J-beta primers. All cDNA molecules were each tagged by a template-switch adaptor with 12 random nucleotides. TCRdb reprocessed the 5' RACE reads via MiXCR and lists one record per CDR3 protein. The data hold 790,000 or so distinct CDR3 sequences, with 35% to 50% observed a single time.

Material: blood. V gene TRBV4-2 combines with J gene TRBJ2-1; 13 nucleotides agree with TRBD2. The receptor's source is a man older than 75 in good health. The chain's CDR3 is CASSQAGLAGVYEQFF. CDR3 nucleotides: TGTGCCAGCAGCCAAGCCGGACTAGCGGGAGTATATGAGCAGTTCTTC.